Below are 22 T cell receptor beta chains sequenced from a single sample in a study of cytomegalovirus exposure and HLA in healthy donors. A multiplex PCR was run with 60 Vbeta primers and 13 Jbeta primers. Clones were read by immunoSEQ multiplex PCR, and TCRdb kept only the in-frame ones, dropping some. Of some 220,000 clones in the sample, 70% to 85% were seen once. Sequencing input: PBMCs. The receptor set was obtained from a woman in her sixties in good health and CMV-seropositive.

This clone turned up a few times. This chain uses TRBV7-3 with TRBJ2-2, with no clear D. Germline assignment: CDR1 SGHTA and CDR2 FQGTGA. This CDR3 spans 14 amino acids. Trimming pared 5 bases from V and 5 bases from J, leaving 12 bases between. The CDR3 nucleotides read TGTGCCAGCAGCCCTGGGCTGGGTACCGGGGAGCTGTTTTTT. Translating gives CASSPGLGTGELFF.

V gene TRBV4-2 combines with J gene TRBJ2-3, with 13 bases that match TRBD2. The length of the CDR3 is 18 residues. Looked up from germline, CDR1 is LGHNA and CDR2 is YNFKEQ. V lost 0 bases, J lost 5 bases, and 8 bases stayed unmatched. CDR3 region: CASSQDLLAGGLRDTQYF. CDR3 coding DNA: TGTGCCAGCAGCCAAGATCTACTAGCGGGGGGGCTGCGAGATACGCAGTATTTT.

In this sample, this clone turned up once. The V and J genes are TRBV30 and TRBJ2-7; a weak D match, TRBD2 (5 bases). Trimming cost V 5 bases and J 0 bases, with 14 bases left between them. There are 14 residues in the CDR3. The germline gives CDR1 GTSNPN, CDR2 SVGIG (reference sequence). CDR3 residues: CAWPPERPSYEQYF. The DNA of the CDR3 is TGTGCCTGGCCTCCCGAGCGGCCCTCCTACGAGCAGTACTTC.

The chain couples TRBV28 to TRBJ1-2; the match to TRBD1 covers 10 bases. The V segment lost 5 bases and the J segment 5 bases; nucleotides outside the gene matches: 17. Germline assignment: CDR1 MDHEN and CDR2 SYDVKM. The CDR3 is 18 amino acids. The CDR3 loop is CASSTPLTPGQGTYGYTF. In DNA form, the CDR3 reads TGTGCCAGCAGTACTCCACTAACTCCGGGACAGGGGACTTATGGCTACACCTTC.

The genes are TRBV9 and TRBJ2-2; 9 nucleotides line up with TRBD1. The CDR3 is made up of 16 amino acids. After removal of 4 bases from V and 3 bases from J, the junction contained 7 bases not matched to a gene. The germline gives CDR1 SGDLS, CDR2 YYNGEE. In DNA form, the CDR3 reads TGTGCCAGCAGCTTACGAGGACAGGGGCACACCGGGGAGCTGTTTTTT. Amino acid sequence: CASSLRGQGHTGELFF.

The chain recombines TRBV6-4 with TRBJ1-3; 9 positions agree with TRBD1. Trimming took 7 bases from V and 2 from J; bases not matched to a gene: 12. CDR3 length equals 17 residues. In germline, CDR1 is MRHNA, CDR2 SNTAGT. For the CDR3, the DNA is TGTGCCAGCACTAAATTCTCGCGGACAGGGGCTGGAAACACCATATATTTT. Amino acid sequence: CASTKFSRTGAGNTIYF.

The V call is TRBV7-9, the J call TRBJ2-2; D is unclear. V was trimmed by 3 bases and J by 6 bases, leaving 8 bases between them. Germline CDR1 is SEHNR and CDR2 is FQNEAQ (reference sequence). The CDR3 runs to 13 residues. The DNA of the CDR3 is TGTGCCAGCAGCTTTCAGGCTCCCGGGGAGCTGTTTTTT. Translated, it gives CASSFQAPGELFF.

The V and J genes are TRBV19 and TRBJ2-5, with a possible D match to TRBD1 (5 bases). The ends were cut back, 2 bases at V and 4 bases at J, with 11 bases in the middle. The CDR3 spans 14 residues. Germline-derived CDR1 and CDR2 are LNHDA and SQIVND (reference sequence). Written as DNA, the CDR3 is TGTGCCAGTAGTATACGGCAGGGCAGAGAGACCCAGTACTTC. It yields the protein CASSIRQGRETQYF.

This chain connects TRBV6-1 to TRBJ1-1, with 9 bases fitting TRBD1. Germline V gives CDR1 MNHNS, CDR2 SASEGT. Germline trimming cut 2 bases from V and 6 bases from J; bases unmatched to any gene: 10. This CDR3 comprises 16 residues. The CDR3 DNA sequence: TGTGCCAGCAGTGAAACCGGGACAGGGAGCAGAGCTGAAGCTTTCTTT. Its translation: CASSETGTGSRAEAFF.

The rearrangement links TRBV18 to TRBJ2-3, with TRBD1 as a possible D gene (6 bases). Deletions cut 0 bases from V and 2 bases from J, with 9 bases between. The CDR3 runs 15 residues. The germline CDR1 and CDR2 sequences are KGHSH and LQKENI. CDR3 DNA sequence: TGTGCCAGCTCACCACCGACAGGACACACAGATACGCAGTATTTT. It yields the protein CASSPPTGHTDTQYF.

The J gene is TRBJ2-7, the V gene TRBV5-1; 9 bases are shared with TRBD2. Germline lookup yields CDR1 SGHRS and CDR2 YFSETQ. This CDR3 is 14 amino acids long. V was clipped by 5 bases and J by 6 bases; unmatched bases: 9. The CDR3 spells CASRPTSGGVEQYF. In DNA, the CDR3 is TGCGCCAGCAGACCGACTAGCGGAGGGGTCGAGCAGTACTTC.

The V and J genes are TRBV7-2 and TRBJ2-3, with 12 bases identical to TRBD2. The germline V gene encodes CDR1 SGHTA and CDR2 FQGNSA. V shed 5 bases and J 1 base; nucleotides not matched to a gene: 4. The CDR3 consists of 16 residues. The CDR3 DNA sequence: TGTGCCAGCAGCCTCCGACTAGCGGGAGGCACAGATACGCAGTATTTT. Protein sequence: CASSLRLAGGTDTQYF. Full variable domain (outside the CDR3, taken from reference TRBV7-2 and TRBJ2-3): GAGVSQSPSNKVTEKGKDVELRCDPISGHTALYWYRQSLGQGLEFLIYFQGNSAPDKSGLPSDRFSAERTGGSVSTLTIQRTQQEDSAVYLCASSLRLAGGTDTQYFGPGTRLTVL.

The chain joins TRBV19 to TRBJ2-1, with 8 bases identical to TRBD2. There are 15 residues in the CDR3. Looked up from germline, CDR1 is LNHDA and CDR2 is SQIVND (reference sequence). Unmatched junction bases numbered 4, after V lost 2 bases and J lost 4 bases. Written as DNA, the CDR3 is TGTGCCAGTAGTATAAGAGGGACTAGTTACAATGAGCAGTTCTTC. Translated, it gives CASSIRGTSYNEQFF.

The chain carries TRBV10-3 and TRBJ2-7; TRBD1 matches at 9 bases. Germline CDR1 and CDR2: ENHRY and SYGVKD. The CDR3 totals 15 residues. V lost 6 bases to trimming and J lost 0 bases; unmatched junction nucleotides: 6. In nucleotides, the CDR3 is TGTGCCATCAGAGCGGACAGGGGTAGCTCCTACGAGCAGTACTTC. Translated, it gives CAIRADRGSSYEQYF.

CDR3 in amino acids: CASTDTTNEKLFF. As DNA, the CDR3 is TGTGCCAGCACCGACACAACTAATGAAAAACTGTTTTTT. The chain uses TRBV6-1 and TRBJ1-4, with D unresolved. Germline CDR1 and CDR2: MNHNS and SASEGT. The V and J ends lost 7 bases and 0 bases respectively, with 6 bases between them. The CDR3 length is 13 residues.

The rearrangement uses TRBV5-4 and TRBJ1-3; tentatively, D is TRBD1 (6 bases). CDR1 and CDR2 (germline): SGHNT, YYREEE (reference sequence). The V and J ends lost 3 bases and 4 bases respectively, with 17 bases between them. The CDR3 consists of 16 residues. CDR3 residues: CASSSILPGVGNTIYF. Written as DNA, the CDR3 is TGTGCCAGCAGCTCGATACTCCCAGGGGTCGGAAACACCATATATTTT. The complete variable domain, with remaining parts taken from reference TRBV5-4 and TRBJ1-3, reads ETGVTQSPTHLIKTRGQQVTLRCSSQSGHNTVSWYQQALGQGPQFIFQYYREEENGRGNFPPRFSGLQFPNYSSELNVNALELDDSALYLCASSSILPGVGNTIYFGEGSWLTVV.

In its sample, this clone was seen once. The rearrangement uses TRBV18 and TRBJ1-2; no clear D. Trimming pared 0 bases from V and 1 base from J, leaving 12 bases between. CDR3 length: 16 residues. Germline V CDR1 and CDR2: KGHSH, LQKENI. CDR3 loop: CASSPPAGFLNYGYTF. In DNA form, the CDR3 reads TGTGCCAGCTCACCACCCGCAGGCTTTCTTAACTATGGCTACACCTTC. Full variable domain (remainder filled in from reference TRBV18 and TRBJ1-2): NAGVMQNPRHLVRRRGQEARLRCSPMKGHSHVYWYRQLPEEGLKFMVYLQKENIIDESGMPKERFSAEFPKEGPSILRIQQVVRGDSAAYFCASSPPAGFLNYGYTFGSGTRLTVV.

The CDR3 region is CASSQTAGLQTQYF. CDR3 bases: TGTGCCAGCAGCCAAACGGCCGGACTGCAGACCCAGTACTTC. The rearrangement links TRBV5-6 to TRBJ2-5; D may be TRBD2 (5 bases). The germline V and J ends were trimmed by 4 bases and 6 bases, with 16 bases remaining between them. This CDR3 contains 14 residues. In germline, CDR1 is SGHDT, CDR2 YYEEEE.

This chain joins TRBV6-5 and TRBJ1-5; 8 nucleotides agree with TRBD1. V shed 6 bases, J shed 4 bases, and the junction held 5 bases outside the gene matches. Germline V gene data show CDR1 as MNHEY and CDR2 as SVGAGI. The CDR3 runs to 14 residues. CDR3 nucleotides: TGTGCCAGCAGGGACAGGGTTAGGAATCAGCCCCAGCATTTT. Translated: CASRDRVRNQPQHF.

This chain's CDR3 is CASSYSSGQGGYTF. CDR3 sequence (DNA): TGTGCCAGCAGTTACTCGTCAGGGCAGGGTGGCTACACCTTC. V usage is TRBV6-6 and J usage is TRBJ1-2, with D maybe TRBD1 (5 bases). The CDR3 contains 14 residues. V lost 0 bases and J 7 bases, leaving 12 bases between the germline ends. The germline V gene has CDR1 MNHNY and CDR2 SVGAGI (reference sequence).

The rearrangement uses TRBV6-1 and TRBJ1-2, with D hard to call. V was clipped by 0 bases and J by 8 bases, with 13 bases between them. The germline V gene encodes CDR1 MNHNS and CDR2 SASEGT. There are 14 residues in the CDR3. CDR3 coding DNA: TGTGCCAGCAGTGAAGCAAATACAGCACGGGGCTACACCTTC. This translates into CASSEANTARGYTF.

The chain has TRBV6-4 and TRBJ1-1; 10 bases fit TRBD1. J was trimmed by 8 bases and V by 0 bases; bases with no gene match: 0. The CDR3 extends over 13 amino acids. Germline values: CDR1 MRHNA, CDR2 SNTAGT. The CDR3 DNA follows: TGTGCCAGCAGTGACTCGGGACAGGGGGAAGCTTTCTTT. Encoded protein: CASSDSGQGEAFF.